This passage covers 29 T cell receptor beta chains from one sample sequenced in a study of identical twins. TCRdb re-called the 5' RACE reads with MiXCR, one entry per CDR3 protein. The sample holds hundreds of thousands of distinct CDR3 sequences, under 8.5% seen once. These records were also assigned to another study, of yellow fever vaccine responses in identical twins.

The sample consisted of PBMCs. The receptor source for this set is a young woman in good health.

The chain has TRBV9 and TRBJ2-3; 8 bases are shared with TRBD2. The germline V gene has CDR1 SGDLS and CDR2 YYNGEE. J was trimmed by 9 bases and V by 3 bases; bases with no gene match: 12. The CDR3 is made up of 15 amino acids. For the CDR3, the DNA is TGTGCCAGCAGCGCCGGGGGGGAGACGGTAGGCACGCAGTATTTT. Protein product: CASSAGGETVGTQYF.

The chain carries TRBV12-3 or TRBV12-4 and TRBJ2-7; 8 bases fit TRBD2. CDR3 length: 9 residues. V gave up 8 bases and J gave up 12 bases; unmatched junction bases: 3. CDR3: CASPGGAYF. For the CDR3, the DNA is TGTGCCAGCCCGGGGGGGGCGTACTTC.

In its sample, this clonotype was seen a few times. The chain joins TRBV28 to TRBJ2-7; TRBD1 agrees at 7 bases. CDR1 MDHEN and CDR2 SYDVKM come from the germline V gene. Trimming at V came to 6 bases and at J to 5 bases, leaving 7 bases not matched to a gene. The CDR3 loop spans 13 amino acids. The chain's CDR3 is CASRRSTGDEQYV. The CDR3 nucleotides are TGTGCCAGCAGACGAAGTACAGGGGACGAGCAGTACGTC.

This clonotype was detected ten times or more. This rearrangement joins TRBV12-3 or TRBV12-4 to TRBJ1-4; D gene unclear. This CDR3 contains 14 residues. Trimming took 5 bases from V and 2 from J, leaving 9 bases between them. CDR3 in amino acids: CASSPLGTNEKLFF. CDR3 nucleotide sequence: TGTGCCAGCAGTCCTCTTGGGACTAATGAAAAACTGTTTTTT.

CDR3 in DNA: TGTGCCAGCAGCGCTCATCATATCGGGGAGCTGTTTTTT. It specifies CASSAHHIGELFF. This chain uses TRBV6-1 with TRBJ2-2; D is uncertain. Germline-derived CDR1 and CDR2 are MNHNS and SASEGT. This CDR3 region has 13 residues. V lost 6 bases and J lost 7, with 12 bases in between.

This clonotype has at least ten counts. This chain joins TRBV4-1 and TRBJ1-1, with 7 bases aligning to TRBD1. The CDR3 is 16 amino acids. V lost 3 bases and J lost 0; bases outside the gene matches: 7. Per germline, CDR1 MGHRA and CDR2 YSYEKL. The CDR3 loop is CASSHVDREVNTEAFF. DNA of the CDR3: TGCGCCAGCAGCCATGTCGACAGGGAGGTGAACACTGAAGCTTTCTTT.

The chain combines TRBV3-1 with TRBJ2-1; 7 positions agree with TRBD2. The length of the CDR3 is 15 residues. Losses at the gene ends were 5 bases for V and 3 bases for J; bases not matched to a gene: 7. Germline CDR1 reads LGHDT; CDR2 reads YNNKEL (reference sequence). DNA of the CDR3: TGTGCCAGCAGCAGAGGGAGGGGCAGCTACAATGAGCAGTTCTTC. Translating it yields CASSRGRGSYNEQFF.

This clonotype has more than one count but fewer than ten. J is TRBJ2-2 and V is TRBV9, with 9 bases identical to TRBD1. Germline values: CDR1 SGDLS, CDR2 YYNGEE. J was trimmed by 3 bases and V by 0 bases; bases with no gene match: 6. The length of the CDR3 is 17 residues. For the CDR3, the DNA is TGTGCCAGCAGCGTAGGAGGACAGGGGTTTTACACCGGGGAGCTGTTTTTT. Its translation: CASSVGGQGFYTGELFF.

This clonotype has a handful of counts. The V call is TRBV4-2, the J call TRBJ2-1; 14 bases map to TRBD2. The germline V gene has CDR1 LGHNA and CDR2 YNFKEQ. The CDR3 is 23 amino acids. V trimming: 4 bases; J trimming: 4 bases; junction bases outside the gene matches: 24. The DNA of the CDR3 is TGTGCCAGCAGCCCCCAACGGGGACTAGCGGGAGCGGGGAGCACGGGCCTATACAATGAGCAGTTCTTC. Translating it yields CASSPQRGLAGAGSTGLYNEQFF.

Ten or more counts support this clonotype. The genes are TRBV12-3 or TRBV12-4 and TRBJ2-2; D not certain. There are 12 residues in the CDR3. Between the trimmed V and J ends, which lost 3 bases and 6 bases, there was a span of 5 bases. The CDR3 loop reads CASSFGPGELFF. CDR3 DNA: TGTGCCAGCAGTTTTGGGCCCGGGGAGCTGTTTTTT.

This clonotype came up many times. V is TRBV4-2 and J is TRBJ2-3; TRBD2 matches 7 bases. V lost 1 base, J lost 3 bases, and 1 base stayed unmatched. The CDR3 has 14 residues. Germline CDR1 reads LGHNA; CDR2 reads YNFKEQ. The CDR3 protein is CASSQASGTDTQYF. DNA of the CDR3: TGTGCCAGCAGCCAAGCTAGCGGAACAGATACGCAGTATTTT.

This clonotype was seen at least ten times. This sequence joins TRBV5-1 and TRBJ2-3; D is perhaps TRBD2 (6 bases). The CDR3 sequence is 15 residues long. Trimming took off 4 bases at V and 5 bases at J, with 17 bases between the two ends. Per germline, CDR1 SGHRS and CDR2 YFSETQ. DNA of the CDR3: TGCGCCAGCAGCCCCCAGGGCGGGGTCGGAGATACGCAGTATTTT. Amino acid sequence: CASSPQGGVGDTQYF.

The chain employs TRBV27 and TRBJ2-3, with D unresolved. Germline lookup yields CDR1 MNHEY and CDR2 SMNVEV (reference sequence). CDR3 length: 16 residues. V lost 5 bases, J lost 2 bases, and 17 bases lay in between. CDR3 region: CASSPRWVLSTDTQYF. In DNA, the CDR3 is TGTGCCAGCAGTCCCCGGTGGGTCCTATCCACAGATACGCAGTATTTT.

This clonotype has just a few counts. V and J are TRBV20-1 and TRBJ2-5; TRBD2 matches 7 bases. The germline V gene has CDR1 DFQATT and CDR2 SNEGSKA (reference sequence). The CDR3 is 16 residues long. J gave up 1 base and V 5 bases, and 13 bases lay outside the gene matches. Written as DNA, the CDR3 is TGCAGTGCTCCGGGACTATACCCCTCCGGCCAAGAGACCCAGTACTTC. The encoded protein is CSAPGLYPSGQETQYF.

The table lists this clonotype with a few counts. The V call is TRBV6-1, the J call TRBJ2-1; 7 bases are a match to TRBD1. Per the germline V gene, CDR1 is MNHNS and CDR2 is SASEGT. V shed 5 bases, J shed 8 bases, and the junction held 18 bases outside the gene matches. This CDR3 is 17 amino acids long. CDR3 protein: CASSQTWTGLLVDEQFF. In DNA form, the CDR3 reads TGTGCCAGCAGTCAAACCTGGACAGGTCTTTTAGTTGATGAGCAGTTCTTC.

There are a few counts of this clonotype. V and J are TRBV29-1 and TRBJ2-1, with unresolved D. From germline, CDR1 is SQVTM and CDR2 ANQGSEA. V was shortened by 8 bases and J by 6 bases, with 17 bases between the two germline ends. The CDR3 length is 13 residues. The CDR3 here is CSTLQTLPNEQFF. The CDR3 nucleotides read TGCAGCACTCTCCAGACACTTCCCAATGAGCAGTTCTTC.

This clonotype turned up a few times. The rearrangement links TRBV28 to TRBJ2-7, with D perhaps matching TRBD1 or TRBD2 (6 bases each). From germline, CDR1 is MDHEN and CDR2 SYDVKM. V dropped 7 bases and J dropped 2 bases, with 12 bases sitting between them. This CDR3 spans 13 amino acids. DNA for the CDR3: TGTGCCAGCACCTCGGGGGCACCCTACGAGCAGTACGTC. Its translation is CASTSGAPYEQYV.

This clonotype appeared a few times. One end of the junction is discordant with germline, which a read error may explain. This chain connects TRBV3-1 to TRBJ2-5, with TRBD2 matching over 11 bases. The CDR3 has 16 residues. Germline V gene sequence: CDR1 LGHDT, CDR2 YNNKEL (reference sequence). CDR3 coding DNA: TGTGCCAGCAGTCAAGGGACTAGCGGATTTCAAGAGACCCAGTACTTC. This encodes CASSQGTSGFQETQYF.

This clonotype has only a few counts. The V and J genes are TRBV7-3 and TRBJ1-6, with a weak D call TRBD1 (6 bases). CDR1 SGHTA and CDR2 FQGTGA come from the germline V gene. The CDR3 is 17 amino acids. Trimming took 5 bases from V and 0 from J, leaving 14 bases between them. The CDR3 spells CASSLTGTNSYNSPLHF. The CDR3 bases are TGTGCCAGCAGCCTGACAGGCACCAACTCCTATAATTCACCCCTCCACTTT.

In this sample, this clonotype turned up a few times. The chain recombines TRBV24-1 with TRBJ2-1; 12 bases are shared with TRBD2. Germline CDR1 and CDR2: KGHDR and SFDVKD. CDR3 size: 17 residues. Unmatched junction bases numbered 2, after V lost 3 bases and J lost 0 bases. The CDR3 region has the DNA TGTGCCACCAGTGATCTAGCGGGGGGGTACTCCTACAATGAGCAGTTCTTC. As protein: CATSDLAGGYSYNEQFF.

This clonotype was recorded a few times. V gene TRBV6-4 combines with J gene TRBJ2-2; D is possibly TRBD1 (6 bases). Trimming took 8 bases from V and 7 from J, leaving 8 bases between them. CDR1 and CDR2 from the germline V gene are MRHNA and SNTAGT. The CDR3 totals 11 residues. CDR3 bases: TGTGCCAGCCAGGGGAACGGGGAGCTGTTTTTT. Translated: CASQGNGELFF.

The rearrangement joins TRBV10-1 to TRBJ2-2; D perhaps matches TRBD2 (5 bases). Germline V gene data show CDR1 as WNHNN and CDR2 as SYGVQD (reference sequence). V was pared by 8 bases and J by 6 bases, with 16 bases between. This CDR3 is built from 14 residues. The CDR3 DNA follows: TGCGCCAGCCGTCGACTATCTGCCGCCGGGGAGCTGTTTTTT. Translated, it gives CASRRLSAAGELFF.

The chain joins TRBV7-9 to TRBJ2-5, with TRBD2 identical over 7 bases. The CDR3 extends over 17 amino acids. After removal of 8 bases from V and 9 bases from J, the junction contained 24 bases not matched to a gene. The germline gives CDR1 SEHNR, CDR2 FQNEAQ (reference sequence). CDR3 residues: CASHGASGKPGPGPQYF. For the CDR3, the DNA is TGTGCCAGCCACGGGGCTAGCGGCAAGCCTGGGCCAGGGCCCCAGTACTTC.

In this sample, this clonotype turned up a few times. The V gene is TRBV29-1, the J gene TRBJ1-1, with D unclear. Between the trimmed V and J ends, which lost 8 bases and 2 bases, there was a span of 15 bases. Germline V gene lookup returns CDR1 SQVTM and CDR2 ANQGSEA. CDR3 length equals 13 residues. The CDR3 DNA reads TGCAGCTTTCGTCTGGATATAAACACTGAAGCTTTCTTT. Its translation is CSFRLDINTEAFF.

The chain employs TRBV20-1 and TRBJ2-3; 15 nucleotides align to TRBD2. Looked up from germline, CDR1 is DFQATT and CDR2 is SNEGSKA (reference sequence). With V trimmed by 5 bases and J by 9 bases, 18 bases remained unmatched. The CDR3 runs 18 residues. CDR3 sequence (DNA): TGCAGTGCTCGACGGACTAGCGGGAGGGTCGGTTTAGGTGAGACGCAGTATTTT. Translating gives CSARRTSGRVGLGETQYF.

J is TRBJ2-1 and V is TRBV7-3; 7 bases are shared with TRBD2. The CDR3 spans 15 residues. Germline trimming cut 6 bases from V and 7 bases from J; bases unmatched to any gene: 12. Germline V gene data show CDR1 as SGHTA and CDR2 as FQGTGA. For the CDR3, the DNA is TGTGCCAGCAGGGCGTTGGGGGGGAGGGGTAATGAGCAGTTCTTC. It translates to CASRALGGRGNEQFF.

This clonotype came up many times. This chain joins TRBV6-1 and TRBJ1-2, with a possible D match to TRBD1 (5 bases). Germline CDR1 is MNHNS and CDR2 is SASEGT. The CDR3 has 14 residues. Trimming removed 2 bases from V and 8 bases from J, with 15 bases in between. The CDR3 coding sequence is TGTGCCAGCAGTGAACAGGGCGTTGAAGTCGGCTACACCTTC. Protein sequence: CASSEQGVEVGYTF.

At least ten counts were recorded for this clonotype. The gene calls are TRBV29-1 and TRBJ2-2, with D perhaps TRBD1 (5 bases). The germline V gene encodes CDR1 SQVTM and CDR2 ANQGSEA. This CDR3 region has 17 residues. V was shortened by 1 base and J by 1 base, with 16 bases between the two germline ends. The CDR3 loop reads CSVEGEWVTGNTGELFF. Here the CDR3 DNA reads TGCAGCGTTGAAGGAGAGTGGGTTACAGGGAACACCGGGGAGCTGTTTTTT.

A remark on this clonotype: A much bigger clone sits one base away, suggesting this may be a read error. The genes are TRBV4-2 and TRBJ2-1; the D gene is possibly TRBD2 (6 bases). The CDR3 has 15 residues. CDR1 and CDR2 from the germline V gene are LGHNA and YNFKEQ. In nucleotides, the CDR3 is TGTACCAGCAGCCAAGATTTTGGTAGCGGCGTTGAGCAGTTCTTC. It yields the protein CTSSQDFGSGVEQFF.